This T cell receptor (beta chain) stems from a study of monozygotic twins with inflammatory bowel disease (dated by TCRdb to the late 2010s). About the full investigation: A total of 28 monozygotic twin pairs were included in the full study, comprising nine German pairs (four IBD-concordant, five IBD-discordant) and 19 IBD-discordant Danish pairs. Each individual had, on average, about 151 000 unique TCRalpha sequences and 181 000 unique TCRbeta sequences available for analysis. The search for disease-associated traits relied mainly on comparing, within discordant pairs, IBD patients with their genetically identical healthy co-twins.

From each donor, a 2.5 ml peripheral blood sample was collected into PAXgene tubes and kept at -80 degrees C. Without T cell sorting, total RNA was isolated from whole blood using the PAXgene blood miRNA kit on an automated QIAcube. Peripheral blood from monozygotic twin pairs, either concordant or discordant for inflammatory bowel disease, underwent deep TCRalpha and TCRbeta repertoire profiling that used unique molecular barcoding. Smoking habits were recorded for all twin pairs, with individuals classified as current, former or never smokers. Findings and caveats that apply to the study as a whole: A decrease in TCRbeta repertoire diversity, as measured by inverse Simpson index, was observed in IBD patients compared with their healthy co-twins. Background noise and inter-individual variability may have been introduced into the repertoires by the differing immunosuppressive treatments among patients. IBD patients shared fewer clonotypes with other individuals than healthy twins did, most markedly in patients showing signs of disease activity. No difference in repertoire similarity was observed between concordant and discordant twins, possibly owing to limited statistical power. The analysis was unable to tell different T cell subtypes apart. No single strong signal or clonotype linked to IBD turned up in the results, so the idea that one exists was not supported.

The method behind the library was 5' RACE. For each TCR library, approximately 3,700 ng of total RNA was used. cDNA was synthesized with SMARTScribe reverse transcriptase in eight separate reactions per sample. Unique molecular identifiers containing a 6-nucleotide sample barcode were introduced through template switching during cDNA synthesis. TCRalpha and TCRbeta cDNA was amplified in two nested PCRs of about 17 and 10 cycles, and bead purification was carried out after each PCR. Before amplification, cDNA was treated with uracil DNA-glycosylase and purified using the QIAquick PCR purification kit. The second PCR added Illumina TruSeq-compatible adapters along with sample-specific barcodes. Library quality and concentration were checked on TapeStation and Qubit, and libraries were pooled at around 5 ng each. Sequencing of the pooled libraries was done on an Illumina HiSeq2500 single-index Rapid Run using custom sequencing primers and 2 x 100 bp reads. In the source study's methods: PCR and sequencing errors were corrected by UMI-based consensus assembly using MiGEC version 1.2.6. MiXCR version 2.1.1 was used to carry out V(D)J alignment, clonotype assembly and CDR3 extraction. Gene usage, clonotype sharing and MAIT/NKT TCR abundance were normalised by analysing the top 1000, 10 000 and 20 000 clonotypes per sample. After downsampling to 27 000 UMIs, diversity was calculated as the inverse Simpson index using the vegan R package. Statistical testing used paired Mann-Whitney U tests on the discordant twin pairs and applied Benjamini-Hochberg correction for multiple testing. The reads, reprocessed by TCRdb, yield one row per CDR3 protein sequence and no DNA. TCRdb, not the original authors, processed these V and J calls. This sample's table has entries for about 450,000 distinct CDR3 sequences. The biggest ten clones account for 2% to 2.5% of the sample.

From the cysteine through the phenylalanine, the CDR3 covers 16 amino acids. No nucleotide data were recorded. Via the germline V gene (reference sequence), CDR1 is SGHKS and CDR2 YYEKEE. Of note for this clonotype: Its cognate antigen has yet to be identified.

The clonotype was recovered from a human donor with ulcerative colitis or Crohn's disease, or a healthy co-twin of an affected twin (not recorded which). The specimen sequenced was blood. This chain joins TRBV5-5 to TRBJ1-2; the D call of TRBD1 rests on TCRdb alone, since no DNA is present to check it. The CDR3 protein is CASSSPGLRDSYGYTF.